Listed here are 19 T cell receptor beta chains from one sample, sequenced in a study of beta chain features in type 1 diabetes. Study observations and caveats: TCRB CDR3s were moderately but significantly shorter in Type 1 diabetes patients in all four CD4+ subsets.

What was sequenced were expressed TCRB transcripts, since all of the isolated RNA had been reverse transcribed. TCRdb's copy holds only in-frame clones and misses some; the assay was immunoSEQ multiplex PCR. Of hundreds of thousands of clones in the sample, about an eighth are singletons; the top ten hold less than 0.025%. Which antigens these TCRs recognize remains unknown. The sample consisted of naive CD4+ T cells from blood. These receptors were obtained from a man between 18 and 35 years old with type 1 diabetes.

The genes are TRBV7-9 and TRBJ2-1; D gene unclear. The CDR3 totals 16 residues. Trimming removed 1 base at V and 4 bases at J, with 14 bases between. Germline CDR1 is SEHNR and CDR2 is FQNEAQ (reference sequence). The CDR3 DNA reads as TGTGCCAGCAGCTTAGACTTTAGCCTGGTGTACAATGAGCAGTTCTTC. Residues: CASSLDFSLVYNEQFF.

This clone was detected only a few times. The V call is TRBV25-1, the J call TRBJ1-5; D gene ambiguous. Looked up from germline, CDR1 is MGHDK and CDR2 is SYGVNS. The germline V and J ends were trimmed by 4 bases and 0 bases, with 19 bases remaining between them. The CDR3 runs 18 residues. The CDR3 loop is CASSGPSGGGSSNQPQHF. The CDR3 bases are TGTGCCAGCAGTGGCCCATCTGGCGGAGGATCTAGCAATCAGCCCCAGCATTTT.

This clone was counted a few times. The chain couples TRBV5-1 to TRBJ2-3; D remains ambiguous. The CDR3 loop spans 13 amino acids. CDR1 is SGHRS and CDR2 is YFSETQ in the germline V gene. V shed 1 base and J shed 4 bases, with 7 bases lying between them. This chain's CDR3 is CASSLPVADTQYF. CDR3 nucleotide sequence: TGCGCCAGCAGCTTGCCCGTGGCAGATACGCAGTATTTT.

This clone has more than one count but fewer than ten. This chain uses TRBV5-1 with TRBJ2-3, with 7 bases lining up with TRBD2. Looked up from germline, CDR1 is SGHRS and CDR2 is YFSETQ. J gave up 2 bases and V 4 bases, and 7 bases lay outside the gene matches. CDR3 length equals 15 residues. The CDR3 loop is CASSLGRGYTDTQYF. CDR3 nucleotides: TGCGCCAGCAGCCTAGGGCGGGGGTACACAGATACGCAGTATTTT.

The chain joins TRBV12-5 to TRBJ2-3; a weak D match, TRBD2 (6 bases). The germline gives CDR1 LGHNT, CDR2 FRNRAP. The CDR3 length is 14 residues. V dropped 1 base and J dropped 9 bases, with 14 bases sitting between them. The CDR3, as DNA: TGTGCTAGTGGTTTGGGAGCATCTAGCGTCACGCAGTATTTT. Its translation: CASGLGASSVTQYF.

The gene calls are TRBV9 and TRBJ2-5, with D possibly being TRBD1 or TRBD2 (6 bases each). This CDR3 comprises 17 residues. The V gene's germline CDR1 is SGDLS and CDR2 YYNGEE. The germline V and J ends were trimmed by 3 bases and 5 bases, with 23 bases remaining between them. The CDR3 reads CASSATLLVGGRETQYF. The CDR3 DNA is TGTGCCAGCAGCGCCACGCTTTTGGTAGGGGGGCGTGAGACCCAGTACTTC.

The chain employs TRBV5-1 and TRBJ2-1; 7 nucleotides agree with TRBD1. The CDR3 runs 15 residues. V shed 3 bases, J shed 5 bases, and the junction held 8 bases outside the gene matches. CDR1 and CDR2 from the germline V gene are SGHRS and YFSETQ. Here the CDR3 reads CASSSTGTVHNEQFF. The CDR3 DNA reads TGCGCCAGCAGCTCAACCGGGACAGTCCACAATGAGCAGTTCTTC. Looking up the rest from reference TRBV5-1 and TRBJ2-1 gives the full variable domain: KAGVTQTPRYLIKTRGQQVTLSCSPISGHRSVSWYQQTPGQGLQFLFEYFSETQRNKGNFPGRFSGRQFSNSRSEMNVSTLELGDSALYLCASSSTGTVHNEQFFGPGTRLTVL.

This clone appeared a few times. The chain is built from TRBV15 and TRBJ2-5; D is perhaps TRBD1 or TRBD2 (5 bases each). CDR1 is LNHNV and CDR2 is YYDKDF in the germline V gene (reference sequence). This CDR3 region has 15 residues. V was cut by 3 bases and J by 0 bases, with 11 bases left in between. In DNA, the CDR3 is TGTGCCACCAGCAGCGGGACCGGGAACCAAGAGACCCAGTACTTC. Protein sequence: CATSSGTGNQETQYF.

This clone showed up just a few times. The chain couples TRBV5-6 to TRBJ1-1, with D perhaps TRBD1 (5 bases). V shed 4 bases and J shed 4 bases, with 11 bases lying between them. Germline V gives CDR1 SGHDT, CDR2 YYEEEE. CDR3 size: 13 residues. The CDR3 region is CASSLVRGTEAFF. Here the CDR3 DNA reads TGTGCCAGCAGCCTAGTGAGGGGCACTGAAGCTTTCTTT.

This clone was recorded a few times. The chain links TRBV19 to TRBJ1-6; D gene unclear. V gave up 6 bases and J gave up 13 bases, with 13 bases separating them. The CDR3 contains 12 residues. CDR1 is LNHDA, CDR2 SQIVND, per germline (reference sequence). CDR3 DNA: TGTGCCAGTAGCCCCGTCGCGGGCCCCCTCCACTTT. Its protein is CASSPVAGPLHF.

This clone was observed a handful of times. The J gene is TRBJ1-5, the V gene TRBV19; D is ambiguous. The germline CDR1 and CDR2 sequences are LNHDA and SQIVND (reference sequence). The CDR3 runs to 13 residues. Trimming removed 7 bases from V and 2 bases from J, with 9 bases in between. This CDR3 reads CASTREGNQPQHF. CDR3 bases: TGTGCCAGTACGAGGGAGGGCAATCAGCCCCAGCATTTT.

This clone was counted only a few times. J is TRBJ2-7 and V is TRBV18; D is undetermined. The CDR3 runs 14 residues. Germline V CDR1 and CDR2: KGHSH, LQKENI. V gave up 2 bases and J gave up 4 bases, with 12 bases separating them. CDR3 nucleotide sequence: TGTGCCAGCTCACCAGGCAGACAAACTTACGAGCAGTACTTC. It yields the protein CASSPGRQTYEQYF.

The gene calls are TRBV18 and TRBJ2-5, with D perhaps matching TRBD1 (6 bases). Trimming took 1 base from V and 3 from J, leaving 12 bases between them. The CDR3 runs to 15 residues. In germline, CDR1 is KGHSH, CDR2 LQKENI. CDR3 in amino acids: CASSPRRDTKETQYF. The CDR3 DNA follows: TGTGCCAGCTCACCACGACGGGACACTAAAGAGACCCAGTACTTC.

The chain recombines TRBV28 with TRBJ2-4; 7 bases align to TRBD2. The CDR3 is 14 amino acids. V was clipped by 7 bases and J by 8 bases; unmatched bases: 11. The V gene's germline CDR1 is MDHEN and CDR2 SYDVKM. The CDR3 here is CASTSGEGTDIQYF. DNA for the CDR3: TGTGCCAGCACCTCGGGGGAGGGTACGGACATTCAGTACTTC.

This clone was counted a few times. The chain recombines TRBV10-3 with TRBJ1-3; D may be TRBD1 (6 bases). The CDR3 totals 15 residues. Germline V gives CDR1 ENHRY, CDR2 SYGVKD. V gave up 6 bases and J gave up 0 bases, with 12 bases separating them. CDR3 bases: TGTGCCATCAGCCAGGGGCCGAGCTCTGGAAACACCATATATTTT. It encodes CAISQGPSSGNTIYF.

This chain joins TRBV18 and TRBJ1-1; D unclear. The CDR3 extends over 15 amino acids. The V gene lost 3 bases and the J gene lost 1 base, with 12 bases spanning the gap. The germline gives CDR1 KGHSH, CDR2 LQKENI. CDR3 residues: CASSPGRLANTEAFF. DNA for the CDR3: TGTGCCAGCTCACCTGGGCGGTTGGCGAACACTGAAGCTTTCTTT. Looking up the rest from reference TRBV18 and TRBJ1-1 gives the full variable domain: NAGVMQNPRHLVRRRGQEARLRCSPMKGHSHVYWYRQLPEEGLKFMVYLQKENIIDESGMPKERFSAEFPKEGPSILRIQQVVRGDSAAYFCASSPGRLANTEAFFGQGTRLTVV.

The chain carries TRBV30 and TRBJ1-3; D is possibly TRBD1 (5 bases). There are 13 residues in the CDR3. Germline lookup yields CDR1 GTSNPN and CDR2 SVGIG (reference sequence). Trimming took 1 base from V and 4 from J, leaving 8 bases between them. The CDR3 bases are TGTGCCTGGAGTGCAGGGAACGGAAACACCATATATTTT. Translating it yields CAWSAGNGNTIYF. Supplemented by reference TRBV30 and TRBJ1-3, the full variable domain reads SQTIHQWPATLVQPVGSPLSLECTVEGTSNPNLYWYRQAAGRGLQLLFYSVGIGQISSEVPQNLSASRPQDRQFILSSKKLLLSDSGFYLCAWSAGNGNTIYFGEGSWLTVV.

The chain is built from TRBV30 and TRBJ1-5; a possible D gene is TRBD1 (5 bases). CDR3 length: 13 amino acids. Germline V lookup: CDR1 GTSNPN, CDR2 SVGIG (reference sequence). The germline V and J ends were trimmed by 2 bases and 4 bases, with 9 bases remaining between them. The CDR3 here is CAWSPRENQPQHF. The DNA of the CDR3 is TGTGCCTGGAGTCCCAGGGAGAATCAGCCCCAGCATTTT.

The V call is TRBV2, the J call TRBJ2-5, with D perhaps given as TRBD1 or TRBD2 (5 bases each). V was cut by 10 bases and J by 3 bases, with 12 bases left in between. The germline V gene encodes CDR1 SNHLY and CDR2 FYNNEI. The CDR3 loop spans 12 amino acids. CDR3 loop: CATRGDKETQYF. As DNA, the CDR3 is TGTGCCACCCGAGGGGATAAAGAGACCCAGTACTTC. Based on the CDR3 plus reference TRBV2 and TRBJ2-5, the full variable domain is EPEVTQTPSHQVTQMGQEVILRCVPISNHLYFYWYRQILGQKVEFLVSFYNNEISEKSEIFDDQFSVERPDGSNFTLKIRSTKLEDSAMYFCATRGDKETQYFGPGTRLLVL.